This T cell receptor beta chain was captured in a study of human T cells and chemical hapten exposure. Whole-study context: Alopecia areata, totalis or universalis affected patients, mainly female.

From the RACE reads, TCRdb called clonotypes with MiXCR, one entry per CDR3 protein. The repertoire holds about 160,000 distinct CDR3 sequences, with 28% as singletons. This sample's time point: patch test 3, about 24 weeks after DPC sensitization. Treatment of the sample: therapeutic diphenylcyclopropenone sensitization with weekly scalp DPC. Study-wide points: It was expanded TCRs that formed significantly more large CDR3 similarity clusters than controls did.

The V gene lost 5 bases and the J gene lost 4 bases, with 18 bases spanning the gap. The CDR3 sequence is 16 residues long. Germline CDR1 is MNHEY and CDR2 is SMNVEV (reference sequence). In its sample, this clonotype was seen a few times. Antigen specificity is unknown. This TCR derives from a young woman with alopecia areata. Some clones in this sample may be carry-over from other donors' samples. This specimen consisted of whole blood, obtained in connection with sensitization to the hapten diphenylcyclopropenone (DPC). The chain is built from TRBV27 and TRBJ2-1; a possible D gene is TRBD1 (6 bases). This chain's CDR3 is CASSPRLTGTYNEQFF. CDR3 DNA: TGTGCCAGCAGTCCCCGCTTGACAGGCACGTACAATGAGCAGTTCTTC.